Shown below are 29 T cell receptor beta chains from a single sample sequenced in a study of T cells after posttransplantation cyclophosphamide (dated by TCRdb to the mid-2010s). Libraries were made using the immunoSEQ multiplex PCR assay. Entries here come from immuneACCESS through TCRdb and include only in-frame sequences with V and J called. Some clones fail to appear in such tables; in the studies checked, an unresolved V gene covers under half of the shortfall, and the cause of the remainder is unknown. The sample data list approximately 5,100 clones, and around 66% of these were observed just once. About 16% of the sample is held by the ten biggest clonotypes. Sequencing input: memory CD8+ T cells sorted from blood. These receptors all stem from a woman aged 60 to 75 in good health, CMV-negative, and a related stem cell transplant donor.

The CDR3 sequence: CASSSREGYSGNTIYF. As DNA, the CDR3 is TGCGCCAGCAGCAGCAGGGAAGGTTACTCTGGAAACACCATATATTTT. The V gene is TRBV5-1, the J gene TRBJ1-3, with a weak D call TRBD1 (5 bases). The CDR3 has 16 amino acids. Trimming pared 4 bases from V and 0 bases from J, leaving 14 bases between. Germline V gene data show CDR1 as SGHRS and CDR2 as YFSETQ.

The gene calls are TRBV21-1 and TRBJ1-1; the DNA was not compared with TRBD1, the D call given in the table. TRBV21-1 is annotated as a pseudogene. There are 14 residues in the CDR3. The CDR3 loop is CASSKDRGNTEAFF. CDR3 nucleotides: TGTGCCAGCAGCAAAGACAGGGGGAACACTGAAGCTTTCTTT.

This clone was recorded once. V usage is TRBV5-1 and J usage is TRBJ2-7; D uncertain. CDR3 length: 13 amino acids. Germline V gene data show CDR1 as SGHRS and CDR2 as YFSETQ. Trimming cost V 5 bases and J 6 bases, with 15 bases left between them. The CDR3 region has the DNA TGCGCCAGCAGATACCCCGGAGCGATCGAGCAGTACTTC. Translating gives CASRYPGAIEQYF.

The chain recombines TRBV2 with TRBJ2-3; D is undetermined. Germline loops: CDR1 SNHLY, CDR2 FYNNEI. The CDR3 is 11 residues long. V lost 6 bases, J lost 6 bases, and 7 bases lay in between. The CDR3 spells CASRFSDTQYF. DNA for the CDR3: TGTGCCAGCAGGTTTTCTGATACGCAGTATTTT.

Turning to this clone: The sample has other DNA sequences that encode this CDR3 too. The chain employs TRBV11-2 and TRBJ2-7; 8 positions agree with TRBD1. The CDR3 length is 15 residues. CDR1 and CDR2 (germline): SGHAT, FQNNGV. V shed 5 bases and J 0 bases; nucleotides not matched to a gene: 6. The CDR3 coding sequence is TGTGCCAGCAGCCCGGGACAGGCGAGCTCCTACGAGCAGTACTTC. Its protein product is CASSPGQASSYEQYF.

V usage is TRBV2 and J usage is TRBJ2-1, with D possibly TRBD1 on 6 matching bases. The germline V gene has CDR1 SNHLY and CDR2 FYNNEI. The CDR3 runs 12 residues. V shed 7 bases and J shed 9 bases, with 13 bases lying between them. As DNA, the CDR3 is TGTGCCAGCACTTACAGGGTAGGTGAGCAGTTCTTC. Protein product: CASTYRVGEQFF.

The chain has TRBV7-2 and TRBJ2-5; 10 nucleotides agree with TRBD2. The ends lost 2 bases at V and 4 bases at J; junction bases unmatched: 4. The CDR3 is 15 amino acids. Germline V gene lookup returns CDR1 SGHTA and CDR2 FQGNSA. The DNA of the CDR3 is TGTGCCAGCAGCTTAAGCGGGGGGGCCCTAGAGACCCAGTACTTC. Its protein is CASSLSGGALETQYF.

The rearrangement links TRBV7-9 to TRBJ1-4, with D possibly being TRBD1 (6 bases). CDR1 is SEHNR and CDR2 is FQNEAQ in the germline V gene (reference sequence). Deletions cut 4 bases from V and 5 bases from J, with 14 bases between. The CDR3 totals 15 residues. The CDR3 loop is CASSSQQGLNEKLFF. As DNA, the CDR3 is TGTGCCAGCAGCTCCCAACAGGGCCTAAATGAAAAACTGTTTTTT. The variable domain in full, with the rest retrieved from reference TRBV7-9 and TRBJ1-4, is DTGVSQNPRHKITKRGQNVTFRCDPISEHNRLYWYRQTLGQGPEFLTYFQNEAQLEKSRLLSDRFSAERPKGSFSTLEIQRTEQGDSAMYLCASSSQQGLNEKLFFGSGTQLSVL.

The chain uses TRBV19 and TRBJ1-1, with D unresolved. The CDR3 is made up of 13 amino acids. Germline V lookup: CDR1 LNHDA, CDR2 SQIVND (reference sequence). The V end lost 5 bases, the J end lost 8 bases, and 15 bases lay between the germline ends. In DNA form, the CDR3 reads TGTGCCAGTAGTCTAACGCCGGGGTACGAAGCTTTCTTT. This codes for CASSLTPGYEAFF.

The chain combines TRBV27 with TRBJ2-3; TRBD2 matches at 11 bases. The junction had 5 bases not matched to a gene; V was cut back by 3 bases and J by 6 bases. The germline CDR1 and CDR2 sequences are MNHEY and SMNVEV (reference sequence). The CDR3 spans 15 residues. The CDR3 DNA reads TGTGCCAGCAGTTTTGCAACTAGCGGGGGTGATACGCAGTATTTT. Protein sequence: CASSFATSGGDTQYF.

CDR3 amino acids: CASSPLAEGVTDTQYF. The DNA of the CDR3 is TGTGCCAGCAGTCCCCTAGCGGAAGGAGTCACAGATACGCAGTATTTT. The chain employs TRBV28 and TRBJ2-3, with TRBD2 identical over 7 bases. CDR1 is MDHEN and CDR2 is SYDVKM in the germline V gene. The V gene end was trimmed by 5 bases and the J gene end by 2 bases; junction bases not matched to a gene: 10. The CDR3 runs 16 residues.

This chain connects TRBV9 to TRBJ2-2, with D possibly being TRBD2 (6 bases). This CDR3 spans 14 amino acids. The V gene lost 5 bases and the J gene lost 2 bases, with 10 bases spanning the gap. Per the germline V gene, CDR1 is SGDLS and CDR2 is YYNGEE. CDR3: CASRLGSNTGELFF. As DNA, the CDR3 is TGTGCCAGCAGGCTCGGGAGCAACACCGGGGAGCTGTTTTTT.

The chain uses TRBV27 and TRBJ2-5, with D tentatively TRBD2 (5 bases). With 4 bases removed from V and 5 bases from J, the gap between germline ends came to 17 bases. The CDR3 sequence is 15 residues long. Looked up from germline, CDR1 is MNHEY and CDR2 is SMNVEV (reference sequence). The CDR3 DNA reads as TGTGCCAGCAGTTCCCACTCCGGGGTATGGGAGACCCAGTACTTC. This gives the protein CASSSHSGVWETQYF.

V and J are TRBV14 and TRBJ2-1, with 9 bases identical to TRBD1. The CDR3 length is 16 residues. Trimming took 9 bases from V and 3 from J; bases not matched to a gene: 12. From germline, CDR1 is SGHDN and CDR2 FVKESK. The DNA of the CDR3 is TGTGCCAGTGCCACTTTTCCGGGACAGGGCTACAATGAGCAGTTCTTC. It codes for CASATFPGQGYNEQFF.

The CDR3 reads CASSLGLRGVNSPLHF. CDR3 nucleotide sequence: TGTGCCAGCAGCTTAGGGTTACGGGGGGTTAATTCACCCCTCCACTTT. This sequence joins TRBV7-9 and TRBJ1-6; D perhaps matches TRBD1 (5 bases). Germline-derived CDR1 and CDR2 are SEHNR and FQNEAQ (reference sequence). CDR3 length: 16 amino acids. V lost 1 base and J 6 bases, leaving 13 bases between the germline ends.

The chain carries TRBV10-3 and TRBJ2-2; 10 nucleotides agree with TRBD1. CDR3 length: 18 amino acids. The V segment lost 0 bases and the J segment 4 bases; nucleotides outside the gene matches: 8. Germline assignment: CDR1 ENHRY and CDR2 SYGVKD. The CDR3 nucleotides read TGTGCCATCAGTGAGTCGAGACAGGGGGCGAGGACCACCGGGGAGCTGTTTTTT. Its protein product is CAISESRQGARTTGELFF.

This clone was detected only once. The chain is built from TRBV19 and TRBJ2-1; 12 positions match TRBD2. J gave up 5 bases and V 7 bases, and 12 bases lay outside the gene matches. This CDR3 has 17 amino acids. Germline values: CDR1 LNHDA, CDR2 SQIVND (reference sequence). The CDR3 loop reads CASTGLAGNVLHNEQFF. The DNA for the CDR3 is TGTGCCAGTACAGGACTAGCGGGGAATGTATTGCACAATGAGCAGTTCTTC.

The chain carries TRBV4-2 and TRBJ1-1, with D possibly TRBD1 on 6 matching bases. The CDR3 extends over 16 amino acids. Germline values: CDR1 LGHNA, CDR2 YNFKEQ. Trimming took off 2 bases at V and 6 bases at J, with 19 bases between the two ends. In DNA, the CDR3 is TGTGCCAGCAGCCAACTCTTTGAAGGGGAGGGGGCTGAAGCTTTCTTT. The encoded protein is CASSQLFEGEGAEAFF.

V gene TRBV7-3 combines with J gene TRBJ2-1, with 8 positions matching TRBD2. V shed 1 base and J 6 bases; nucleotides not matched to a gene: 5. Germline values: CDR1 SGHTA, CDR2 FQGTGA. There are 15 residues in the CDR3. The CDR3 sequence: CASSLIAGGSNEQFF. The CDR3 DNA sequence: TGTGCCAGCAGCTTAATTGCGGGGGGTAGCAATGAGCAGTTCTTC.

This clone was counted a few times. The chain uses TRBV28 and TRBJ1-5; D is undetermined. Germline assignment: CDR1 MDHEN and CDR2 SYDVKM. The CDR3 contains 17 residues. V was shortened by 6 bases and J by 7 bases, with 25 bases between the two germline ends. CDR3 residues: CASSQSTWVQERQPQHF. The CDR3 region has the DNA TGTGCCAGCAGCCAGTCCACTTGGGTCCAGGAACGCCAGCCCCAGCATTTT.

The chain carries TRBV28 and TRBJ2-3; TRBD2 agrees at 8 bases. Losses at the gene ends were 10 bases for V and 5 bases for J; bases not matched to a gene: 11. CDR1 MDHEN and CDR2 SYDVKM come from the germline V gene. The CDR3 sequence is 14 residues long. The CDR3 here is CAIYSRGGLDTQYF. The CDR3 DNA reads TGTGCCATCTACAGCCGGGGGGGCTTAGATACGCAGTATTTT.

Comments on this clone: One end of the junction fails to match germline, which may point to a read error. Other DNA sequences within the sample encode an identical CDR3. The J gene is TRBJ1-2, the V gene TRBV10-3, with D possibly being TRBD1 (6 bases). CDR3 length: 14 residues. The germline V gene has CDR1 ENHRY and CDR2 SYGVKD. The CDR3 reads CAISDTGQGYGYTF. CDR3 bases: TGTGCTATCAGTGATACGGGACAAGGCTATGGCTACACCTTC.

This clone has more than one count but fewer than ten. This chain uses TRBV14 with TRBJ1-1; 7 bases are a match to TRBD1. This CDR3 spans 15 amino acids. Germline trimming cut 3 bases from V and 0 bases from J; bases unmatched to any gene: 4. Germline-derived CDR1 and CDR2 are SGHDN and FVKESK. CDR3 sequence reads: CASSQWTGVNTEAFF. CDR3 in DNA: TGTGCCAGCAGCCAGTGGACAGGAGTGAACACTGAAGCTTTCTTT.

This clone was picked up a small number of times. The chain links TRBV6-1 to TRBJ1-1; D might be TRBD1 (5 bases). V was cut by 5 bases and J by 0 bases, with 10 bases left in between. Germline V CDR1 and CDR2: MNHNS, SASEGT. This CDR3 is 14 amino acids long. This chain's CDR3 is CASSRQSLNTEAFF. CDR3 sequence (DNA): TGTGCCAGCAGTAGACAGTCCTTGAACACTGAAGCTTTCTTT.

This clone came up a few times. This chain joins TRBV29-1 and TRBJ1-2; a weak D match, TRBD1 (6 bases). Trimming removed 3 bases at V and 8 bases at J, with 13 bases between. The CDR3 contains 12 residues. Per germline, CDR1 SQVTM and CDR2 ANQGSEA. The CDR3 coding sequence is TGCAGCGTTGACAAGGGGGACGGCGGCTACACCTTC. Translated: CSVDKGDGGYTF.

J is TRBJ2-1 and V is TRBV27; TRBD1 is a possible D gene (6 bases). This CDR3 is built from 17 residues. Deletions cut 4 bases from V and 4 bases from J, with 20 bases between. CDR1 is MNHEY and CDR2 is SMNVEV in the germline V gene (reference sequence). The CDR3 loop reads CASSSPLPRTDYNEQFF. CDR3 DNA: TGTGCCAGCAGTTCTCCCCTTCCTCGGACAGATTACAATGAGCAGTTCTTC.

The chain joins TRBV28 to TRBJ2-6; TRBD2 might be the D (6 bases). Germline V lookup: CDR1 MDHEN, CDR2 SYDVKM. CDR3 length: 16 residues. V was shortened by 6 bases and J by 0 bases, with 12 bases between the two germline ends. For the CDR3, the DNA is TGTGCCAGCAGCTCCGGGACTTTCTCTGGGGCCAACGTCCTGACTTTC. This encodes CASSSGTFSGANVLTF.

The chain joins TRBV7-3 to TRBJ1-6; D not resolved. The CDR3 has 13 amino acids. Germline V gene sequence: CDR1 SGHTA, CDR2 FQGTGA. V was shortened by 4 bases and J by 10 bases, with 11 bases between the two germline ends. The CDR3 sequence: CASSSGLQSPLHF. The CDR3 DNA is TGTGCCAGCAGCTCAGGACTCCAATCACCCCTCCACTTT.

The genes are TRBV12-2 and TRBJ2-7; the table's D call TRBD2 went unverified against the DNA. TRBV12-2 is termed a pseudogene. The CDR3 runs to 13 residues. DNA for the CDR3: TGTGCAAGTCGCTTAGCTCGAGTCTACGAGCAGTACTTC. Protein product: CASRLARVYEQYF.